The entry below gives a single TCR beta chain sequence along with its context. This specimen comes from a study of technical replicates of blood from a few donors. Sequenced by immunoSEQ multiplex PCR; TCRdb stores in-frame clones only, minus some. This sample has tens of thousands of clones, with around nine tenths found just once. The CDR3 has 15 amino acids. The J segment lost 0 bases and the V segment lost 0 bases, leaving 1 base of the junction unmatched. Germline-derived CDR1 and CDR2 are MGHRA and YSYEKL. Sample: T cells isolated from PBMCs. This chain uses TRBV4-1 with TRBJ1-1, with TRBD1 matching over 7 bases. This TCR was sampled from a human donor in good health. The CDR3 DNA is TGCGCCAGCAGCCAAGAGACAGGGATGAACACTGAAGCTTTCTTT. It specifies CASSQETGMNTEAFF.